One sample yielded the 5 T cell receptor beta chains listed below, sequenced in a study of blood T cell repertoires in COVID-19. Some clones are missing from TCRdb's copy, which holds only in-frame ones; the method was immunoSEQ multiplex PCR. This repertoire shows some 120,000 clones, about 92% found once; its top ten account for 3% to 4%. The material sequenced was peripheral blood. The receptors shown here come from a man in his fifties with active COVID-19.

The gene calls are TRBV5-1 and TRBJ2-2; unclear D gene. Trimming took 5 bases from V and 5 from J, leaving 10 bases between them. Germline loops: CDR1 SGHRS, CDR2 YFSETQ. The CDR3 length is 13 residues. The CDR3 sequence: CASRIQDTGELFF. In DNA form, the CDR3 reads TGCGCCAGCAGGATTCAGGATACCGGGGAGCTGTTTTTT.

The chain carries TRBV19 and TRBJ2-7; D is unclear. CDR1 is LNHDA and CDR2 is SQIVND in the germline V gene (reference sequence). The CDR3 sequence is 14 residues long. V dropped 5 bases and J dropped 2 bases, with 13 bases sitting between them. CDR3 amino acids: CASSLSGRTYEQYF. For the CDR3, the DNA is TGTGCCAGTAGTCTCAGTGGGCGCACCTACGAGCAGTACTTC.

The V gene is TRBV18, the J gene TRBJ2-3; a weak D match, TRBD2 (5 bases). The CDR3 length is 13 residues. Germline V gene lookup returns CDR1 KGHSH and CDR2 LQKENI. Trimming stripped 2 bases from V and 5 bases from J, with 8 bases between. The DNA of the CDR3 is TGTGCCAGCTCACCATCTAGCTTAGATACGCAGTATTTT. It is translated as CASSPSSLDTQYF.

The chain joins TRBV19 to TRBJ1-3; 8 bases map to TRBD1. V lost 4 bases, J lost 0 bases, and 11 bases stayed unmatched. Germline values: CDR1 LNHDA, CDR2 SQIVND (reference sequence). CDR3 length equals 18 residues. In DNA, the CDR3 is TGTGCCAGTAGTAGAGGGGGACAGGCCCAAAGCTCTGGAAACACCATATATTTT. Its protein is CASSRGGQAQSSGNTIYF.

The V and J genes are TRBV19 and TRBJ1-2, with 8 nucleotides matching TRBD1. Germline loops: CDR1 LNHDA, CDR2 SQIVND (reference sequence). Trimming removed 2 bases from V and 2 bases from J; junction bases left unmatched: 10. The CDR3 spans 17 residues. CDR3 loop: CASSIHQADRANYGYTF. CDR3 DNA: TGTGCCAGTAGTATACACCAAGCGGACAGGGCGAACTATGGCTACACCTTC.